This T cell receptor (beta chain) is drawn from a study of radiotherapy plus CTLA-4 blockade in lung cancer. Study context: Objective responses were documented in 15% to 20% of patients, with disease control in about 28%.

Comments on this clone: Its antigen is not known.

Findings and limits, study-wide: The study found tumor-derived TCR clones expanded in blood after radiotherapy plus ipilimumab.

Focal radiation plus CTLA-4 blockade with ipilimumab was given to patients with chemo-refractory metastatic non-small-cell lung cancer. Assay used: immunoSEQ multiplex PCR; TCRdb lists only in-frame clones, some missing. This table has fewer than 150,000 clones, roughly 74% appearing once. CDR1 is MNHEY and CDR2 is SMNVEV in the germline V gene (reference sequence). Between the trimmed V and J ends, which lost 3 bases and 1 base, there was a span of 10 bases. This CDR3 spans 15 amino acids. The input for sequencing was peripheral blood, taken from a patient treated with radiotherapy plus ipilimumab. The V and J genes are TRBV27 and TRBJ1-5, with D perhaps matching TRBD1 (5 bases). The sequence came from a human donor with non-small cell lung cancer who had a partial response to radiotherapy plus ipilimumab. CDR3 region: CASSFASGSNQPQHF. CDR3 sequence (DNA): TGTGCCAGCAGTTTCGCGTCAGGGAGCAATCAGCCCCAGCATTTT.